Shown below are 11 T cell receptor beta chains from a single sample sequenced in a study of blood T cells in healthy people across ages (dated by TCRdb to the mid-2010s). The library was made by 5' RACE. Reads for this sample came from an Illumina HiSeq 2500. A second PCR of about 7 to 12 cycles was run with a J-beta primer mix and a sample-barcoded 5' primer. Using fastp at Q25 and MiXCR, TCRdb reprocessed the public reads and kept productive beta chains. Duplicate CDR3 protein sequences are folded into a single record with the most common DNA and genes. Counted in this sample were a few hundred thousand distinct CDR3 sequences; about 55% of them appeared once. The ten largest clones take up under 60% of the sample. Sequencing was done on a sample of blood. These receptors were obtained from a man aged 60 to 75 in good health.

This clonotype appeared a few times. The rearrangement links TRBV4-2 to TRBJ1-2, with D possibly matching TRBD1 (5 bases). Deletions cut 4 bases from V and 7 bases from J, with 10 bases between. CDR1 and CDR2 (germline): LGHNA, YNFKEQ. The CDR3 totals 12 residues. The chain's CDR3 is CASSLRDGGYTF. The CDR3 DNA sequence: TGTGCCAGCAGCCTCCGGGACGGTGGCTACACCTTC.

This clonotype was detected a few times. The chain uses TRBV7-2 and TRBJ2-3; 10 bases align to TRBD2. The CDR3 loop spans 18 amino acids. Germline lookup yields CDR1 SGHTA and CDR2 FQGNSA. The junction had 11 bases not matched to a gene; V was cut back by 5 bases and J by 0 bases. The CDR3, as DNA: TGTGCCAGCAGCCTCTGGACTAGCGGAGCTTCTAGCACAGATACGCAGTATTTT. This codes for CASSLWTSGASSTDTQYF.

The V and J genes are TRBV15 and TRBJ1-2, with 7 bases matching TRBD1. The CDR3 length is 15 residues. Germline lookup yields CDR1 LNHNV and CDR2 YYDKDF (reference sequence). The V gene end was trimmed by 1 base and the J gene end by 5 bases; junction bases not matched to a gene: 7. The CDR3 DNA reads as TGTGCCACCAGCAGAGCGGGGACAGTGTCTTATGGCTACACCTTC. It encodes CATSRAGTVSYGYTF. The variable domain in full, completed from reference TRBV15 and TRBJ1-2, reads DAMVIQNPRYQVTQFGKPVTLSCSQTLNHNVMYWYQQKSSQAPKLLFHYYDKDFNNEADTPDNFQSRRPNTSFCFLDIRSPGLGDTAMYLCATSRAGTVSYGYTFGSGTRLTVV.

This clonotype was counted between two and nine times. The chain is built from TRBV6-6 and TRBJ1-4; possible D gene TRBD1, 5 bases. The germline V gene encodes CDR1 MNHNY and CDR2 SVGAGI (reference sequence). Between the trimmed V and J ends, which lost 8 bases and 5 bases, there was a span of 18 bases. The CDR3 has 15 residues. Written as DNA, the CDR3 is TGTGCCAGCCGGGCGGGACGGCTAAACAATGAAAAACTGTTTTTT. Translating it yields CASRAGRLNNEKLFF.

The CDR3: CASRKISSGGTDTQYF. CDR3 DNA: TGTGCCAGCCGGAAGATTTCTAGCGGAGGCACAGATACGCAGTATTTT. This sequence joins TRBV6-2 or TRBV6-3 and TRBJ2-3, with TRBD2 matching over 7 bases. With V trimmed by 8 bases and J by 1 base, 12 bases remained unmatched. CDR1 and CDR2 (germline): MNHEY, SVGEGT. The CDR3 has 16 amino acids.

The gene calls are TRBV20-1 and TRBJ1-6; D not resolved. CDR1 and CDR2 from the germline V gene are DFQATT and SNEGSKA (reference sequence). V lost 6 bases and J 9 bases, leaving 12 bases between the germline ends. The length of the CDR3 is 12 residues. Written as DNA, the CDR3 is TGCAGTGCCCGAGGGAGAGGTTCACCCCTCCACTTT. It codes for CSARGRGSPLHF.

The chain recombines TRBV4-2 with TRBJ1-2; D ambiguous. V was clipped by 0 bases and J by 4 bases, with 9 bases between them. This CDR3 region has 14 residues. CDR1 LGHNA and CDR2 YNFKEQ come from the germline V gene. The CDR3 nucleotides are TGTGCCAGCAGCCAAGAAGGGAATGTCTATGGCTACACCTTC. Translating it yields CASSQEGNVYGYTF.

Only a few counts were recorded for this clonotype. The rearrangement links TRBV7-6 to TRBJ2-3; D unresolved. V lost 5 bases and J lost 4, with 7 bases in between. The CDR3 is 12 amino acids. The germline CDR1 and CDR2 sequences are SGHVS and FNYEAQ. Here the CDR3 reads CASSATSDTQYF. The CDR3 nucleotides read TGTGCCAGCAGCGCGACATCAGATACGCAGTATTTT.

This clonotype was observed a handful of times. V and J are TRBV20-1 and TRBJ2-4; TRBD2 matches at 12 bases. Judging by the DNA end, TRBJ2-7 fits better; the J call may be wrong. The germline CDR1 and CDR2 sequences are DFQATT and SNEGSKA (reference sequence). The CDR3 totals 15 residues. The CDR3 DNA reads TGCAGTGCTAGAGATCGCACTAGCGGGGGGTACGAGCAGTACTTC. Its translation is CSARDRTSGGYEQYF.

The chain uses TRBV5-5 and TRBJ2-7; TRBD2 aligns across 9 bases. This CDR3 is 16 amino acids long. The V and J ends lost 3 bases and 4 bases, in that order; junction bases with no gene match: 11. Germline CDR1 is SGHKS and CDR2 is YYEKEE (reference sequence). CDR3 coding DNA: TGTGCCAGCAGCTACGATAGCGGGGGCACCCCTTACGAGCAGTACTTC. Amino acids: CASSYDSGGTPYEQYF. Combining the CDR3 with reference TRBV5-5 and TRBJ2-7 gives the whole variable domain DAGVTQSPTHLIKTRGQQVTLRCSPISGHKSVSWYQQVLGQGPQFIFQYYEKEERGRGNFPDRFSARQFPNYSSELNVNALLLGDSALYLCASSYDSGGTPYEQYFGPGTRLTVT.

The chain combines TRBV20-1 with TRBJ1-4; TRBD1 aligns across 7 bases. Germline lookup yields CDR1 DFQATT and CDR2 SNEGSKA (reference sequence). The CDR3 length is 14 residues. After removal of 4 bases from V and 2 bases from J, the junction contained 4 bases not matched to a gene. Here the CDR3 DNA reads TGCAGTGCTAAACCGGGACAGACTAATGAAAAACTGTTTTTT. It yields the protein CSAKPGQTNEKLFF.